This T cell receptor beta chain was recovered during a study of molecular identifiers for immune sequencing clone quantification. General observations from the study: Beyond 20 RNA copies, clones held over 98% of effector molecules, compared with under 1% in naive cells. Spiked Jurkat TCR RNA originating from one cell could reportedly be identified amid some 950,000 naive cells. Barcode sharing among identical TCR molecules could make large clones appear smaller.

Germline-derived CDR1 and CDR2 are KGHSY and FQNENV. This CDR3 region has 15 residues. The V end lost 3 bases, the J end lost 10 bases, and 18 bases lay between the germline ends. TCRdb passed the PCR reads through MiXCR, listing each CDR3 protein once. The sample yields about 640,000 distinct CDR3 sequences, less than 20% seen once. Naive CD8 sequencing libraries were generated from approximately 22,000 to 940,000 sorted cells, with 10%, 30% or 50% RNA as input. This clonotype was observed at least ten times. No antigen is known for it. This receptor was obtained from a human donor in good health. Some libraries in this study had Jurkat cell RNA spiked in. The chain employs TRBV16 and TRBJ1-4; D unresolved. Sample: naive CD8+ T cells from blood, with Jurkat cell RNA spiked in. Subset of the sample: FACS-sorted CD8+CD4-CCR7+CD45RA+ naive T cells. CDR3 coding DNA: TGTGCCAGCAGCCAGCTATCAGGATCTCCTGGAAAACTGTTTTTT. Protein: CASSQLSGSPGKLFF.